This TCR beta chain was identified during a study of blood T cell repertoires in COVID-19. Authors' methods: From reference gene primer amplification, estimates of nucleated cell counts were derived. TCRdb keeps only in-frame clones here, not all; method: immunoSEQ multiplex PCR. V and J calls and clone size follow that table, whereas D and trimming were derived from the DNA. The data contain under 350,000 clones, 75% to 90% of them singletons. Germline loops: CDR1 SNHLY, CDR2 FYNNEI. This CDR3 spans 12 amino acids. V dropped 6 bases and J dropped 14 bases, with 16 bases sitting between them. The specimen sequenced was peripheral blood. The chain has TRBV2 and TRBJ1-4, with D perhaps matching TRBD1 (5 bases). The sequence derives from a woman aged 70 to 79 with acute or convalescent COVID-19. The CDR3 bases are TGTGCCAGCAGGGCGGACGCGCGGGGCCTGTTTTTT. It specifies CASRADARGLFF.